This paragraph covers one T cell receptor (beta chain) sequence. The entry originates in a study of blood T cell repertoires in COVID-19. Study summary: The United States, Italy and Spain supplied acute and convalescent COVID-19 samples.

Patients in Seattle were enrolled during active infection, then followed longitudinally. This CDR3 has 14 amino acids. After removal of 5 bases from V and 9 bases from J, the junction contained 8 bases not matched to a gene. Per the germline V gene, CDR1 is LNHDA and CDR2 is SQIVND (reference sequence). In the study's own analysis: The assay estimated nucleated cells by amplifying reference gene primers. TCRdb keeps only in-frame clones here, not all; method: immunoSEQ multiplex PCR. V and J calls and clone size come straight from that table; D and trimming were deduced from the DNA. Among around 190,000 clones listed, roughly 79% were seen once.

The V gene is TRBV19, the J gene TRBJ2-1; 9 bases match TRBD2. Sequenced sample: peripheral blood. This receptor was obtained from a woman in her 40s with COVID-19, enrolled during active disease. CDR3 bases: TGTGCCAGTAGTTTCGGGACTAGCTCGGTTGAGCAGTTCTTC. This sequence encodes CASSFGTSSVEQFF.